The T cell receptor (beta chain) under discussion was sequenced for a study of technical replicates of blood from a few donors. Clones were read by immunoSEQ multiplex PCR, and TCRdb kept only the in-frame ones, dropping some. Of roughly 60,000 clones in the sample, around nine tenths were seen once. The sample was PBMCs. The source is a human donor in good health. Some clones in this sample may be carry-over from other donors' samples.

This CDR3 reads CASSLALKTNEKLFF. DNA of the CDR3: TGTGCCAGCTCACTAGCCCTCAAAACTAATGAAAAACTGTTTTTT. The chain recombines TRBV18 with TRBJ1-4; D not certain. Per the germline V gene, CDR1 is KGHSH and CDR2 is LQKENI. The CDR3 extends over 15 amino acids. With 4 bases removed from V and 1 base from J, the gap between germline ends came to 10 bases.